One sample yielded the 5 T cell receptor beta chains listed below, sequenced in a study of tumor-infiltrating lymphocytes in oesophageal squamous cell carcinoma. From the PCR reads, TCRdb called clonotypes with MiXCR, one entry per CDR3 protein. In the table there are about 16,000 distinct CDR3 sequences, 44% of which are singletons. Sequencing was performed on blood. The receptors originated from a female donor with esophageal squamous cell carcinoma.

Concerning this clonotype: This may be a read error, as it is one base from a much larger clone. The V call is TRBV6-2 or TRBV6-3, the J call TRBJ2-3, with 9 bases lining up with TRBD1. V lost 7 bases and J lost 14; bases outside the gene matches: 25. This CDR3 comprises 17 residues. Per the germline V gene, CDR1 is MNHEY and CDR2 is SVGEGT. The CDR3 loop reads CASNYVTGGAETGEPYF. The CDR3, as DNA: TGTGCCAGCAATTATGTTACAGGGGGCGCGGAGACCGGGGAGCCGTATTTT.

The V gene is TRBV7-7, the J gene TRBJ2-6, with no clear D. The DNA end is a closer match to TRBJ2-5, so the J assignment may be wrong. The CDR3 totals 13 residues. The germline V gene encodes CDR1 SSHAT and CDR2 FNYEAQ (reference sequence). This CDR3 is CASSSISGETQYF. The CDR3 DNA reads TGTGCCAGCAGCTCAATCTCAGGAGAGACCCAGTACTTC.

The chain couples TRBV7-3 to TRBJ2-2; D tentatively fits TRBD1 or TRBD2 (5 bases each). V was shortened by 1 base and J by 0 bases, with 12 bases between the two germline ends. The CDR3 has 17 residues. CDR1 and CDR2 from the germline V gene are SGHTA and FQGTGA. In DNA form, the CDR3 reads TGTGCCAGCAGCTTAAGGTCGGGACGTCCGAACACCGGGGAGCTGTTTTTT. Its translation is CASSLRSGRPNTGELFF. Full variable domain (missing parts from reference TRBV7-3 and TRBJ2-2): GAGVSQTPSNKVTEKGKYVELRCDPISGHTALYWYRQSLGQGPEFLIYFQGTGAADDSGLPNDRFFAVRPEGSVSTLKIQRTERGDSAVYLCASSLRSGRPNTGELFFGEGSRLTVL.

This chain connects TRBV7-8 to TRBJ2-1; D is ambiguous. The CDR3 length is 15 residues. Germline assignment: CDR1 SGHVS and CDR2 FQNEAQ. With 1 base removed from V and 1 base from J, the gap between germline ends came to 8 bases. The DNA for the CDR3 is TGTGCCAGCAGCTTAGAGTCGGCTTCCTACAATGAGCAGTTCTTC. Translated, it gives CASSLESASYNEQFF.

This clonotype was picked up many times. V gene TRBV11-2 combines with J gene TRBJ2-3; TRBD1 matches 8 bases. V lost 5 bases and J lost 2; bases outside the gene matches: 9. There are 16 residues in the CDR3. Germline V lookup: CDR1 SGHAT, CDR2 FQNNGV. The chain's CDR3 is CASSLRRQGPTDTQYF. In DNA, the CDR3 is TGTGCCAGCAGCCTCCGCCGACAGGGGCCCACAGATACGCAGTATTTT.